The present TCR beta chain was sequenced within a study of siplizumab effects on memory and regulatory T cells. Using immunoSEQ multiplex PCR, the repertoire was profiled, and TCRdb retains in-frame clones only, with some absent. Here the sample spans tens of thousands of clones, roughly 96% being singletons. Study results and limitations: Tregs that proliferated in siplizumab cultures did not have their suppressive function confirmed.

Worth noting for this clone: Antigen: not known.

With V trimmed by 1 base and J by 6 bases, 3 bases remained unmatched. Germline assignment: CDR1 MGHRA and CDR2 YSYEKL. The CDR3 runs to 15 residues. The V call is TRBV4-1, the J call TRBJ1-5; 10 bases fit TRBD1. Sequencing was done on a sample of naive CD4+ T cells sorted from blood. The receptor was derived from a human donor in good health. The CDR3 DNA reads as TGCGCCAGCAGCCAAGGGGACAGGGGAGGTCAGCCCCAGCATTTT. This sequence encodes CASSQGDRGGQPQHF.